The 8 T cell receptor beta chains below all came from one sample that was sequenced in a study of cytomegalovirus exposure and HLA in healthy donors. Amplification used 60 Vbeta primers and 13 Jbeta primers. The method was immunoSEQ multiplex PCR; TCRdb's version includes in-frame clones alone and lacks a portion of them. Among tens of thousands of clones listed, about 60% were seen once. Material for sequencing was PBMCs. Receptors originate from a man between 50 and 59 years old in good health and CMV-seropositive.

This clone was detected a few times. The V gene is TRBV2, the J gene TRBJ1-2, with D hard to call. This CDR3 is built from 11 residues. The ends were cut back, 10 bases at V and 5 bases at J, with 11 bases in the middle. The germline V gene encodes CDR1 SNHLY and CDR2 FYNNEI. This CDR3 reads CAKGLIYGYTF. CDR3 sequence (DNA): TGTGCCAAAGGACTGATTTATGGCTACACCTTC.

V and J are TRBV5-1 and TRBJ2-7; D is unclear. The germline CDR1 and CDR2 sequences are SGHRS and YFSETQ. There are 15 residues in the CDR3. V lost 4 bases and J lost 3, with 17 bases in between. In DNA, the CDR3 is TGCGCCAGCAGCCTGGGTTCCCTGGAGCACTACGAGCAGTACTTC. Encoded protein: CASSLGSLEHYEQYF. Variable domain in full (rest from reference TRBV5-1 and TRBJ2-7): KAGVTQTPRYLIKTRGQQVTLSCSPISGHRSVSWYQQTPGQGLQFLFEYFSETQRNKGNFPGRFSGRQFSNSRSEMNVSTLELGDSALYLCASSLGSLEHYEQYFGPGTRLTVT.

In DNA form, the CDR3 reads TGTGCCATCAGTGGTAAGGGGATGGTGGACGAGCAGTACTTC. Translation gives CAISGKGMVDEQYF. The chain joins TRBV10-3 to TRBJ2-7, with TRBD1 as a possible D gene (5 bases). Trimming stripped 4 bases from V and 5 bases from J, with 15 bases between. The CDR3 is made up of 14 amino acids. The V gene's germline CDR1 is ENHRY and CDR2 SYGVKD.

V gene TRBV6-5 combines with J gene TRBJ2-7; 12 bases align to TRBD1. The trim removed 2 bases at V and 5 bases at J, leaving 7 bases unmatched. Per the germline V gene, CDR1 is MNHEY and CDR2 is SVGAGI. This CDR3 has 16 residues. The CDR3, as DNA: TGTGCCAGCAGTTACCTTCCGGGACAGGGGGCCCACGAGCAGTACTTC. It yields the protein CASSYLPGQGAHEQYF.

V gene TRBV18 combines with J gene TRBJ2-1, with 13 bases fitting TRBD2. Germline values: CDR1 KGHSH, CDR2 LQKENI. The CDR3 totals 15 residues. Germline trimming cut 2 bases from V and 5 bases from J; bases unmatched to any gene: 0. CDR3 in amino acids: CASSPGLAGDNEQFF. The CDR3 region has the DNA TGTGCCAGCTCACCAGGACTAGCGGGAGACAATGAGCAGTTCTTC.

This rearrangement joins TRBV27 to TRBJ1-5, with 7 bases identical to TRBD1. Germline V gene data show CDR1 as MNHEY and CDR2 as SMNVEV (reference sequence). The CDR3 totals 14 residues. The junction had 6 bases not matched to a gene; V was cut back by 5 bases and J by 5 bases. CDR3 in DNA: TGTGCCAGCAGTCCCCACAGGGGCGATCAGCCCCAGCATTTT. Its translation is CASSPHRGDQPQHF.

This clone has more than one count but fewer than ten. The gene calls are TRBV30 and TRBJ1-6, with 9 bases matching TRBD1. Trimming cost V 2 bases and J 9 bases; bases outside gene matches: 2. The CDR3 sequence is 13 residues long. Germline-derived CDR1 and CDR2 are GTSNPN and SVGIG (reference sequence). The CDR3 spells CAWSPGQGSPLHF. CDR3 coding DNA: TGTGCCTGGAGTCCGGGACAGGGTTCACCCCTCCACTTT.

This rearrangement joins TRBV2 to TRBJ1-1; D uncertain. Germline loops: CDR1 SNHLY, CDR2 FYNNEI. The CDR3 length is 11 residues. V dropped 8 bases and J dropped 4 bases, with 8 bases sitting between them. The DNA of the CDR3 is TGTGCCAGCGGAGATCCCACTGAAGCTTTCTTT. Its protein is CASGDPTEAFF.